The rows below give T cell receptor beta chains drawn from one sample of a study of OX40 agonist ivuxolimab in advanced cancers. Sequenced by immunoSEQ multiplex PCR; TCRdb stores in-frame clones only, minus some. The repertoire has 20,000 to 25,000 clones, 75% to 95% of them found once; the top ten carry about three fifths. Sequenced material: CD4+ or CD8+ T cells sorted from blood, taken in a trial of the OX40 agonist ivuxolimab. These TCRs come from an adult with an advanced solid tumor such as melanoma, head and neck, liver or kidney cancer. Both conserved end residues are part of each CDR3. Fields, in order: D gene, clone size, J gene, V gene, CDR3 DNA, CDR3 protein. The D gene is left open where the match is weak. Only part of the rows carry a size: once, few, many, or a class if the clone is expanded.

D gene: NA; clone size: NA; J gene: TRBJ2-3; V gene: TRBV19; CDR3 DNA: TGTGCCAGTAGTATGACAGCGAGCACAGATACGCAGTATTTT; CDR3 protein: CASSMTASTDTQYF
D gene: TRBD1; clone size: NA; J gene: TRBJ1-4; V gene: TRBV7-8; CDR3 DNA: TGTGCCAGCAGCTACAGGGGAGGTGAAAAACTGTTTTTT; CDR3 protein: CASSYRGGEKLFF
D gene: TRBD1; clone size: NA; J gene: TRBJ2-7; V gene: TRBV7-9; CDR3 DNA: TGTGCCAGCAGCCGAGGGACAGGAAACTGGTACGAGCAGTACTTC; CDR3 protein: CASSRGTGNWYEQYF
D gene: TRBD1; clone size: NA; J gene: TRBJ2-3; V gene: TRBV7-6; CDR3 DNA: TGTGCCAGCAGCCACCCCCCCGGACAGGACGATACAGATACGCAGTATTTT; CDR3 protein: CASSHPPGQDDTDTQYF
D gene: NA; clone size: NA; J gene: TRBJ2-3; V gene: TRBV13; CDR3 DNA: TGTGCCAGCAGCTTAGGTTCTATCACAGATACGCAGTATTTT; CDR3 protein: CASSLGSITDTQYF
D gene: NA; clone size: NA; J gene: TRBJ1-1; V gene: TRBV19; CDR3 DNA: TGTGCCAGTAGTGCACAGGGAGGCACTGAAGCTTTCTTT; CDR3 protein: CASSAQGGTEAFF
D gene: NA; clone size: NA; J gene: TRBJ1-1; V gene: TRBV7-6; CDR3 DNA: TGTGCCAGCAGTCAAAACACTGAAGCTTTCTTT; CDR3 protein: CASSQNTEAFF
D gene: TRBD2; clone size: once; J gene: TRBJ2-3; V gene: TRBV7-9; CDR3 DNA: TGTGCCAGCAGCTTGTCTAGCGGGGGATACACAGATACGCAGTATTTT; CDR3 protein: CASSLSSGGYTDTQYF
D gene: NA; clone size: medium-sized; J gene: TRBJ2-7; V gene: TRBV5-5; CDR3 DNA: TGTGCCAGCAGCGAGACTACCGGGACACATGAGCAGTACTTC; CDR3 protein: CASSETTGTHEQYF
D gene: NA; clone size: NA; J gene: TRBJ2-7; V gene: TRBV4-1; CDR3 DNA: TGCGCCAGCAGCCAAGCGGGTCTCTCCTACGAGCAGTACTTC; CDR3 protein: CASSQAGLSYEQYF
D gene: NA; clone size: once; J gene: TRBJ1-6; V gene: TRBV6-5; CDR3 DNA: TGTGCCAGCAGTTACGAGGGGACCAATTCACCCCTCCACTTT; CDR3 protein: CASSYEGTNSPLHF
D gene: NA; clone size: NA; J gene: TRBJ2-7; V gene: TRBV6-1; CDR3 DNA: TGTGCCAGCAGTGAATTAAACTGGGGAGCCTACGAGCAGTACTTC; CDR3 protein: CASSELNWGAYEQYF
D gene: NA; clone size: NA; J gene: TRBJ1-5; V gene: TRBV7-8; CDR3 DNA: TGTGCCAGCAGCTACTACGCGGGGGAGCAGCCCCAGCATTTT; CDR3 protein: CASSYYAGEQPQHF
D gene: TRBD1; clone size: NA; J gene: TRBJ2-1; V gene: TRBV7-8; CDR3 DNA: TGTGCCAGCAGCTTAGCCCCCCCCGGGACAGGGGTATACAATGAGCAGTTCTTC; CDR3 protein: CASSLAPPGTGVYNEQFF
D gene: TRBD2; clone size: NA; J gene: TRBJ2-1; V gene: TRBV2; CDR3 DNA: TGTGCCAGCAAACCACTAGCGGGGGTGTACAATGAGCAGTTCTTC; CDR3 protein: CASKPLAGVYNEQFF
D gene: TRBD2; clone size: NA; J gene: TRBJ2-5; V gene: TRBV4-2; CDR3 DNA: TGTGCCAGCAGCCAAGTAGGACTAGTGGGGGAGACCCAGTACTTC; CDR3 protein: CASSQVGLVGETQYF
D gene: NA; clone size: NA; J gene: TRBJ1-1; V gene: TRBV27; CDR3 DNA: TGTGCCAGCAGACAGGGTGGCAACACTGAAGCTTTCTTT; CDR3 protein: CASRQGGNTEAFF
D gene: NA; clone size: NA; J gene: TRBJ2-3; V gene: TRBV7-8; CDR3 DNA: TGTGCCAGCAGGTATCCGGGACTCAGCACAGATACGCAGTATTTT; CDR3 protein: CASRYPGLSTDTQYF
D gene: NA; clone size: NA; J gene: TRBJ1-2; V gene: TRBV7-8; CDR3 DNA: TGTGCCAGCAGCTTAGAACGAACGCGGGTTAGTGGCTATGGCTACACCTTC; CDR3 protein: CASSLERTRVSGYGYTF
D gene: NA; clone size: few; J gene: TRBJ1-1; V gene: TRBV10-1; CDR3 DNA: TGCGCCAGCAGCGCCGGGATAGGCATGAACACTGAAGCTTTCTTT; CDR3 protein: CASSAGIGMNTEAFF
D gene: TRBD1; clone size: NA; J gene: TRBJ2-2; V gene: TRBV12-5; CDR3 DNA: TGTGCTAGTGGTATGGGACAGGGGGCCGGCGGGGAGCTGTTTTTT; CDR3 protein: CASGMGQGAGGELFF
D gene: NA; clone size: NA; J gene: TRBJ2-2; V gene: TRBV5-1; CDR3 DNA: TGCGCCAGCAGCTTGACAGGGCCTAGCGGAAACACCGGGGAGCTGTTTTTT; CDR3 protein: CASSLTGPSGNTGELFF
D gene: NA; clone size: NA; J gene: TRBJ1-1; V gene: TRBV30; CDR3 DNA: TGTGCCTGGAGTACAGGATCGAACACTGAAGCTTTCTTT; CDR3 protein: CAWSTGSNTEAFF
D gene: NA; clone size: NA; J gene: TRBJ1-3; V gene: TRBV6-4; CDR3 DNA: TGTGCCAGCACCAACATCAGACAGGCACCCTCTGGAAACACCATATATTTT; CDR3 protein: CASTNIRQAPSGNTIYF
D gene: NA; clone size: NA; J gene: TRBJ1-1; V gene: TRBV19; CDR3 DNA: TGTGCCAGTAGTATAGATTCCGGCACTGAAGCTTTCTTT; CDR3 protein: CASSIDSGTEAFF
D gene: NA; clone size: NA; J gene: TRBJ2-7; V gene: TRBV6-1; CDR3 DNA: TGTGCCAGCAGACCGGGTCCTATTGGCGAGCAGTACTTC; CDR3 protein: CASRPGPIGEQYF
D gene: TRBD2; clone size: NA; J gene: TRBJ2-5; V gene: TRBV11-2; CDR3 DNA: TGTGCCAGCAGCTTAGGGACTAGCGGGGGAGTGGTACGGGAGACCCAGTACTTC; CDR3 protein: CASSLGTSGGVVRETQYF
D gene: TRBD2; clone size: NA; J gene: TRBJ2-5; V gene: TRBV13; CDR3 DNA: TGTGCCAGCAGCTTAAGGGGACCGGGGGGCCAAGAGACCCAGTACTTC; CDR3 protein: CASSLRGPGGQETQYF
D gene: NA; clone size: NA; J gene: TRBJ2-6; V gene: TRBV11-2; CDR3 DNA: TGTGCCAGCAGGGGATCTGGGGCCAACGTCCTGACTTTC; CDR3 protein: CASRGSGANVLTF
D gene: NA; clone size: few; J gene: TRBJ2-7; V gene: TRBV19; CDR3 DNA: TGTGCCAGTAGTCCCCGAGGGAAAAGCTACGAGCAGTACTTC; CDR3 protein: CASSPRGKSYEQYF